This T cell receptor beta chain originates from a study of T cells in tumors and immune-related adverse events (dated by TCRdb to about 2021). As encoded in the germline V gene, CDR1 is SGHNT while CDR2 is YENEEA. From the cysteine through the phenylalanine, the CDR3 covers 12 amino acids. Only the CDR3 part of the read is kept: 36 bases, read in frame from the first base. V and J are truncated by 5 bases and 2 bases respectively, leaving an intervening sequence of 4 bases. The sample's treatment or condition, from its label and the paper: nivolumab (PD-1 blockade) given before sampling. The DNeasy Blood and Tissue Kit was used to extract DNA from formalin-fixed paraffin-embedded specimens. This clone was detected only once. The antigen this receptor binds is unknown. No base quality values were provided; no much bigger clone lies one nucleotide off. Using the immunoSEQ assay, the TCR beta locus was amplified and sequenced, producing bulk TCR Vbeta CDR3 data. The authors processed their data as follows. CDR3s were excluded if they were non-productive, were shorter than 7 amino acids, or did not start with C or end with F/W. Analysis was restricted to specimens with at least 1000 reads, and clonotypes were defined at the amino acid level. Clonality was computed as 1 minus Pielou's evenness. Library sizes were equalized by abundance-weighted random subsampling with replacement, which was repeated 100 times so that 95% confidence intervals could be reported. The Morisita overlap index was used to quantify repertoire overlap, and the top 40 clones in each specimen were examined for overlap with the irAE. TCRdb stores this immuneACCESS table with in-frame sequences only. Part of the clones is absent; in the studies checked, under half of the shortfall reflects unresolved V genes, and no reason is known for the rest. V and J calls plus clone size are reproduced from that table; the DNA served to infer D and trimming. The sample data list over 4,500 clones, and less than 65% of these were observed just once. The top ten hold less than 6.5% of the sample.

Material: gut tissue, obtained from a patient treated with anti-PD-1 therapy. This clonotype originated in a female donor with metastatic renal cell carcinoma. In this chain, TRBV11-3 is recombined with TRBJ2-1, with the D gene too uncertain to name. The nucleotide sequence reads TGTGCCAGCAGCCGCCCCTACAATGAGCAGTTCTTC. The resulting protein is CASSRPYNEQFF.